Below, 13 T cell receptor beta chains from the same sample are listed, as sequenced in a study of T cell clonality in common variable immunodeficiency. Measured with immunoSEQ multiplex PCR; TCRdb has only the in-frame clones, and not every one. The sample was found to contain some 64,000 clones, and every one recurs. The source material was peripheral blood mononuclear cells. These receptors were obtained from a person aged 18-70 years in good health.

This clone was detected many times. The sequence runs out 3 residues before the end of the CDR3; the remainder is reconstructed from the germline J gene. The rearrangement uses TRBV19 and TRBJ2-2; 7 bases fit TRBD2. J was trimmed by 5 bases and V by 5 bases; bases with no gene match: 2. This CDR3 is built from 13 residues. CDR1 LNHDA and CDR2 SQIVND come from the germline V gene (reference sequence). The CDR3 bases that were read are TGTGCCAGTAGTCGGGGACTAACCGGGGAG. This encodes CASSRGLTGE. The entire CDR3 is CASSRGLTGELFF.

This clone was found many times. The DNA ends 3 residues before the CDR3 does, and the rest of the CDR3 is filled in from the germline J gene. This chain uses TRBV7-6 with TRBJ2-3, with D perhaps TRBD2 (5 bases). CDR3 length: 13 amino acids. Looked up from germline, CDR1 is SGHVS and CDR2 is FNYEAQ. V lost 6 bases and J 1 base, leaving 8 bases between the germline ends. The covered CDR3 bases are TGTGCCAGCAGTTTCGGGGGCACAGATACG. It encodes CASSFGGTDT. The whole CDR3 protein is CASSFGGTDTQYF.

This clone was recorded many times. The DNA ends 3 residues before the CDR3 does, and the rest of the CDR3 is filled in from the germline J gene. The chain has TRBV20-1 and TRBJ2-4; D may be TRBD2 (6 bases). V lost 6 bases to trimming and J lost 0 bases, with 12 bases between them. The CDR3 has 14 residues. Germline CDR1 and CDR2: DFQATT and SNEGSKA (reference sequence). The covered CDR3 bases are TGCAGTGCCCTGGAGGGCTTAGCCAAAAACATT. This codes for CSALEGLAKNI. In full, the CDR3 is CSALEGLAKNIQYF.

There are many counts of this clone. CDR3 sequence: CSATDRAGNYGYTF. The DNA read from the CDR3 is TGCAGTGCTACCGACAGGGCAGGGAACTATGGC. V is TRBV20-1 and J is TRBJ1-2; TRBD1 aligns across 7 bases. The DNA ends 3 residues before the CDR3 does, and the rest of the CDR3 is filled in from the germline J gene. CDR3 length: 14 residues. The germline CDR1 and CDR2 sequences are DFQATT and SNEGSKA (reference sequence). The V gene end was trimmed by 4 bases and the J gene end by 2 bases; junction bases not matched to a gene: 7.

This clone was picked up many times. The read falls 3 residues short of the CDR3 end, and the missing part is taken from the germline J gene. The chain recombines TRBV10-1 with TRBJ1-5; D remains unclear. The ends were cut back, 3 bases at V and 7 bases at J, with 7 bases in the middle. Germline CDR1 reads WNHNN; CDR2 reads SYGVQD (reference sequence). The CDR3 spans 12 residues. CDR3 region: CASSDSVQPQHF. The sequenced part of the CDR3 DNA is TGCGCCAGCAGTGACTCCGTCCAGCCC.

This clone has at least ten counts. The chain's CDR3 is CASSLRFWGDTEAFF. CDR3 DNA, as far as it was read: TGTGCCAGCAGCCTTCGGTTCTGGGGCGACACTGAA. The chain links TRBV14 to TRBJ1-1; perhaps TRBD1 as D (5 bases). The read halts 3 residues ahead of the CDR3 end, with the missing end drawn from the germline J gene. Between the trimmed V and J ends, which lost 4 bases and 3 bases, there was a span of 15 bases. Germline assignment: CDR1 SGHDN and CDR2 FVKESK. The CDR3 is 15 residues long.

This clone was detected ten times or more. The read terminates 3 residues ahead of where the CDR3 ends, so the germline J gene completes it. The gene calls are TRBV6-2 or TRBV6-3 and TRBJ2-1; D remains unclear. CDR1 and CDR2 from the germline V gene are MNHEY and SVGEGT. This CDR3 is built from 15 residues. Trimming shortened V by 2 bases and J by 2 bases, and 10 bases separated the two germline ends. The CDR3 loop reads CASSYALTAYNEQFF. CDR3 bases read: TGTGCCAGCAGTTACGCACTAACCGCCTACAATGAG.

This clone showed up many times. The CDR3 here is CASSVRVSYEQYF. The CDR3 bases that were read are TGTGCCAGCTCAGTAAGGGTTTCCTACGAG. The V gene is TRBV2, the J gene TRBJ2-7; D is unclear. The read comes to an end 3 residues before the CDR3 does, leaving the germline J gene to fill in the end. The germline V and J ends were trimmed by 8 bases and 1 base, with 12 bases remaining between them. Germline lookup yields CDR1 SNHLY and CDR2 FYNNEI. This CDR3 has 13 residues.

At least ten counts were recorded for this clone. The CDR3 end is not reached by the read, which stops 3 residues before it; the germline J gene fills it in. The chain recombines TRBV2 with TRBJ2-1; TRBD2 matches at 8 bases. This CDR3 comprises 16 residues. Germline V gene lookup returns CDR1 SNHLY and CDR2 FYNNEI. Trimming removed 6 bases from V and 8 bases from J; junction bases left unmatched: 15. CDR3 DNA (partial): TGTGCCAGCAGCCGCCCCTCCCCGAGCGGGAGTTATGAG. It encodes CASSRPSPSGSYE. The CDR3 reads in full as CASSRPSPSGSYEQFF.

This clone was seen repeatedly, ten times or more. CDR3 bases read: TGCGCCAGCAGCCCAATGGTGCCAGGGGGCCTTATGAACACTGAA. Translating gives CASSPMVPGGLMNTE. In full, the CDR3 reads CASSPMVPGGLMNTEAFF. This chain connects TRBV5-1 to TRBJ1-1; 8 bases are shared with TRBD1. The read terminates 3 residues before the CDR3 end, so the remaining end is supplied by the germline J gene. Per germline, CDR1 SGHRS and CDR2 YFSETQ. V gave up 4 bases and J gave up 0 bases; unmatched junction bases: 14. This CDR3 contains 18 residues.

Details on this clone: The CDR3 extends 3 residues past the end of the read, so its final part is completed from the germline J gene. The V call is TRBV7-9, the J call TRBJ2-4, with D possibly matching TRBD1 (5 bases). The germline gives CDR1 SEHNR, CDR2 FQNEAQ (reference sequence). CDR3 length: 14 residues. The CDR3 protein is CASSSKTANYGQYF. The DNA read from the CDR3 is TGTGCCAGCAGCTCCAAGACAGCTAACTATGGT.

This clone has a count of ten or more. With the read ending 3 residues before the CDR3 end, the germline J gene is used to fill in that end. The rearrangement uses TRBV20-1 and TRBJ1-3; 7 bases map to TRBD1. The CDR3 is 17 residues long. Trimming cost V 2 bases and J 0 bases; bases outside gene matches: 10. Germline loops: CDR1 DFQATT, CDR2 SNEGSKA (reference sequence). The sequenced part of the CDR3 DNA is TGCAGTGCTAGACGACAGGGCAGGACCCACTCTGGAAACACC. Translating gives CSARRQGRTHSGNT. The CDR3, in full, reads CSARRQGRTHSGNTIYF.

This clone was detected many times. The read gets to within 3 residues of the CDR3 end, and the germline J gene fills in the rest. The V gene is TRBV20-1, the J gene TRBJ1-2; no clear D gene. CDR3 length: 12 residues. Between the trimmed V and J ends, which lost 5 bases and 6 bases, there was a span of 13 bases. From germline, CDR1 is DFQATT and CDR2 SNEGSKA (reference sequence). The CDR3 spells CSAYGVGDGYTF. The DNA read from the CDR3 is TGCAGTGCTTACGGGGTTGGCGATGGC.